Each of the 23 T cell receptor beta chains below was sequenced from the same sample in a study of cytomegalovirus exposure and HLA in healthy donors. In the PCR, 60 Vbeta and 13 Jbeta primers were used. Data came from immunoSEQ multiplex PCR; TCRdb stores just in-frame clones and leaves some out. This sample yields some 130,000 clones, of which about 66% are seen a single time; roughly 1.6% belongs to the top ten. The sample taken for sequencing was PBMCs. The source of these receptors is a man aged 25 to 45 in good health and CMV-seropositive.

The rearrangement links TRBV28 to TRBJ1-5; the D is unclear. V was clipped by 3 bases and J by 9 bases, with 9 bases between them. CDR1 and CDR2 from the germline V gene are MDHEN and SYDVKM. The CDR3 is 12 residues long. CDR3: CASSLTIRPQHF. In DNA, the CDR3 is TGTGCCAGCAGTTTGACTATCCGGCCCCAGCATTTT.

The V and J genes are TRBV6-1 and TRBJ2-2; D is uncertain. CDR3 size: 14 residues. Trimming removed 2 bases from V and 1 base from J, with 5 bases in between. Germline V gene data show CDR1 as MNHNS and CDR2 as SASEGT. The CDR3 loop is CASSENMNTGELFF. CDR3 nucleotides: TGTGCCAGCAGTGAAAATATGAACACCGGGGAGCTGTTTTTT.

The chain employs TRBV2 and TRBJ2-1; tentative D call: TRBD1 (6 bases). Trimming shortened V by 6 bases and J by 9 bases, and 12 bases separated the two germline ends. The CDR3 is 12 amino acids. Germline V gene lookup returns CDR1 SNHLY and CDR2 FYNNEI. CDR3 sequence: CASSPRDIEQFF. The CDR3 nucleotides read TGTGCCAGCAGCCCCCGGGACATTGAGCAGTTCTTC.

The rearrangement uses TRBV6-4 and TRBJ2-1; 12 nucleotides match TRBD2. J was trimmed by 9 bases and V by 0 bases; bases with no gene match: 0. Germline V lookup: CDR1 MRHNA, CDR2 SNTAGT. The CDR3 loop spans 14 amino acids. In nucleotides, the CDR3 is TGTGCCAGCAGTGACTCGGGACTAGCGGGTGAGCAGTTCTTC. This codes for CASSDSGLAGEQFF.

This clone was counted once. V is TRBV5-1 and J is TRBJ1-2, with D maybe TRBD1 (6 bases). The CDR3 has 13 amino acids. Per the germline V gene, CDR1 is SGHRS and CDR2 is YFSETQ. The V end was cut by 3 bases, the J end by 2 bases, with 8 bases between. The CDR3 nucleotides are TGCGCCAGCAGCTCACAGGGAAACTATGGCTACACCTTC. This gives the protein CASSSQGNYGYTF.

The chain is built from TRBV7-2 and TRBJ1-1; D is possibly TRBD1 (5 bases). The CDR3 is made up of 14 amino acids. Germline V gene data show CDR1 as SGHTA and CDR2 as FQGNSA. Trimming pared 3 bases from V and 4 bases from J, leaving 12 bases between. The CDR3 region is CASSFRGWVTEAFF. The DNA of the CDR3 is TGTGCCAGCAGCTTCCGGGGGTGGGTCACTGAAGCTTTCTTT.

V and J are TRBV5-1 and TRBJ2-7, with a weak D call TRBD2 (5 bases). The V gene lost 4 bases and the J gene lost 2 bases, with 19 bases spanning the gap. Germline V lookup: CDR1 SGHRS, CDR2 YFSETQ. This CDR3 comprises 16 residues. This CDR3 is CASSHGPRVNTYEQYF. DNA of the CDR3: TGCGCCAGCAGCCACGGGCCGCGGGTTAATACCTACGAGCAGTACTTC.

The chain has TRBV7-9 and TRBJ1-5, with TRBD1 as a possible D gene (5 bases). The V gene lost 1 base and the J gene lost 3 bases, with 13 bases spanning the gap. CDR3 length equals 16 residues. CDR1 and CDR2 (germline): SEHNR, FQNEAQ (reference sequence). In nucleotides, the CDR3 is TGTGCCAGCAGCTTAGTTAAGGGGATCACCAATCAGCCCCAGCATTTT. It yields the protein CASSLVKGITNQPQHF.

As DNA, the CDR3 is TGTGCCAGCAGCTTAGTGCGGTACACCGGGGAGCTGTTTTTT. Translated, it gives CASSLVRYTGELFF. This sequence joins TRBV7-2 and TRBJ2-2; unclear D gene. The V and J ends lost 1 base and 3 bases respectively, with 6 bases between them. CDR1 is SGHTA, CDR2 FQGNSA, per germline. The CDR3 loop spans 14 amino acids.

V gene TRBV7-2 combines with J gene TRBJ1-2; 7 bases are a match to TRBD1. This CDR3 has 13 amino acids. V dropped 6 bases and J dropped 2; count of bases not matched to a gene: 3. Germline assignment: CDR1 SGHTA and CDR2 FQGNSA. The CDR3 nucleotides are TGTGCCAGCAGGAGGGACAGCAACTATGGCTACACCTTC. This sequence encodes CASRRDSNYGYTF.

The chain employs TRBV6-1 and TRBJ1-5; tentative D call: TRBD1 (6 bases). Germline assignment: CDR1 MNHNS and CDR2 SASEGT. This CDR3 has 16 amino acids. Trimming removed 1 base from V and 6 bases from J, with 16 bases in between. CDR3 nucleotide sequence: TGTGCCAGCAGTGAAGTGGGGGGGGCCACCGGTCAGCCCCAGCATTTT. The encoded protein is CASSEVGGATGQPQHF.

The chain combines TRBV7-2 with TRBJ2-5; D is ambiguous. CDR1 SGHTA and CDR2 FQGNSA come from the germline V gene. The CDR3 has 12 residues. V lost 5 bases and J 0 bases, leaving 4 bases between the germline ends. The CDR3 DNA is TGTGCCAGCAGCGTCAACCAAGAGACCCAGTACTTC. This gives the protein CASSVNQETQYF. The complete variable domain, with remaining parts taken from reference TRBV7-2 and TRBJ2-5, reads GAGVSQSPSNKVTEKGKDVELRCDPISGHTALYWYRQSLGQGLEFLIYFQGNSAPDKSGLPSDRFSAERTGGSVSTLTIQRTQQEDSAVYLCASSVNQETQYFGPGTRLLVL.

The gene calls are TRBV5-1 and TRBJ2-4; tentatively, D is TRBD2 (5 bases). Trimming removed 7 bases from V and 0 bases from J, with 23 bases in between. The CDR3 has 18 residues. Germline loops: CDR1 SGHRS, CDR2 YFSETQ. The CDR3 here is CASQGGSSPGIAKNIQYF. CDR3 DNA: TGCGCCAGCCAAGGCGGGTCTTCGCCGGGTATAGCCAAAAACATTCAGTACTTC.

J is TRBJ1-4 and V is TRBV4-1; D unresolved. Trimming took off 2 bases at V and 3 bases at J, with 10 bases between the two ends. This CDR3 has 15 residues. The germline V gene has CDR1 MGHRA and CDR2 YSYEKL. This CDR3 reads CASSQPRQANEKLFF. DNA for the CDR3: TGCGCCAGCAGCCAACCTCGGCAGGCTAATGAAAAACTGTTTTTT.

V usage is TRBV9 and J usage is TRBJ2-7; 7 bases align to TRBD2. The CDR3 extends over 15 amino acids. Per the germline V gene, CDR1 is SGDLS and CDR2 is YYNGEE. With V trimmed by 4 bases and J by 4 bases, 11 bases remained unmatched. As DNA, the CDR3 is TGTGCCAGCAGCCCCTTGGGGGGGAAGAGATACGAGCAGTACTTC. Translating gives CASSPLGGKRYEQYF.

This clone was picked up one time. This chain links TRBV2 with TRBJ2-2; possibly TRBD1 for D (6 bases). The V and J ends lost 4 bases and 2 bases respectively, with 11 bases between them. Germline assignment: CDR1 SNHLY and CDR2 FYNNEI. The CDR3 consists of 15 residues. In nucleotides, the CDR3 is TGTGCCAGCAGTGTCAGAGGGGGAAACACCGGGGAGCTGTTTTTT. Residues: CASSVRGGNTGELFF.

The J gene is TRBJ2-5, the V gene TRBV6-5, with 9 bases matching TRBD2. The CDR3 length is 15 residues. V shed 0 bases and J 5 bases; nucleotides not matched to a gene: 4. Per the germline V gene, CDR1 is MNHEY and CDR2 is SVGAGI. CDR3 in DNA: TGTGCCAGCAGTTACTCGGGACTAGCCTTGGAGACCCAGTACTTC. This translates into CASSYSGLALETQYF.

This clone was seen only a few times. The J gene is TRBJ2-1, the V gene TRBV5-6, with TRBD2 matching over 12 bases. The V and J ends lost 2 bases and 7 bases, in that order; junction bases with no gene match: 7. The CDR3 loop spans 16 amino acids. Per the germline V gene, CDR1 is SGHDT and CDR2 is YYEEEE. The chain's CDR3 is CASSFRTSGTRNEQFF. The CDR3 DNA reads as TGTGCCAGCAGCTTCCGGACTAGCGGGACCCGGAATGAGCAGTTCTTC.

The chain couples TRBV7-2 to TRBJ2-3, with a weak D call TRBD1 (5 bases). V was cut by 5 bases and J by 2 bases, with 17 bases left in between. CDR3 length: 16 amino acids. Germline V gene sequence: CDR1 SGHTA, CDR2 FQGNSA. CDR3 loop: CASSRRQQITTDTQYF. The DNA for the CDR3 is TGTGCCAGCAGCCGCCGACAGCAGATCACCACAGATACGCAGTATTTT.

CDR3 DNA: TGTGCCAGCAGTCCCCAGGGGGCAAACACTGAAGCTTTCTTT. Encoded protein: CASSPQGANTEAFF. The chain combines TRBV6-5 with TRBJ1-1, with TRBD1 identical over 8 bases. This CDR3 comprises 14 residues. V shed 5 bases, J shed 2 bases, and the junction held 4 bases outside the gene matches. The germline V gene encodes CDR1 MNHEY and CDR2 SVGAGI.

The CDR3 reads CASSLRQINTEAFF. CDR3 sequence (DNA): TGTGCCAGCAGTTTGAGACAGATAAACACTGAAGCTTTCTTT. The V call is TRBV6-5, the J call TRBJ1-1, with D possibly being TRBD1 (5 bases). The CDR3 contains 14 residues. Between the trimmed V and J ends, which lost 4 bases and 2 bases, there was a span of 11 bases. CDR1 MNHEY and CDR2 SVGAGI come from the germline V gene.

J is TRBJ2-5 and V is TRBV9; the match to TRBD2 covers 11 bases. The CDR3 covers 14 residues. CDR1 and CDR2 (germline): SGDLS, YYNGEE. Unmatched junction bases numbered 5, after V lost 6 bases and J lost 4 bases. The DNA of the CDR3 is TGTGCCAGCACTCCCGGACTAGCGGGAGAGACCCAGTACTTC. Its translation: CASTPGLAGETQYF.

V usage is TRBV18 and J usage is TRBJ2-1; 11 nucleotides line up with TRBD1. Trimming cost V 4 bases and J 8 bases; bases outside gene matches: 7. Germline assignment: CDR1 KGHSH and CDR2 LQKENI. This CDR3 region has 15 residues. The DNA for the CDR3 is TGTGCCAGCTCACAAACCGGGACAGGGGGATATGAGCAGTTCTTC. Translation: CASSQTGTGGYEQFF.